This is a list of T cell receptor beta chains from one sample in a study of blood T cell repertoires in COVID-19. The assay was immunoSEQ multiplex PCR, and TCRdb's table has in-frame clones only and misses some. The data show under 300,000 clones, with approximately 85% seen just once and 1.9% held by the top ten. What was sequenced was PBMCs or T cells enriched from blood (not recorded which). These TCRs come from a woman aged 45-65 years who had recovered from COVID-19. Both conserved end residues are part of each CDR3. D genes are given only for firm matches. A clone size is listed for some rows: how often the clone was seen (once, few, many), or a class if it is expanded.

D gene	clone size	V gene	J gene	CDR3 DNA	CDR3 protein
-	-	TRBV7-9	TRBJ2-7	TGTGCCAGCAGCTTAGCGGGCAAAGCCTACGAGCAGTACTTC	CASSLAGKAYEQYF
TRBD2	-	TRBV2	TRBJ2-1	TGTGCCACCAATCCAGGGGGACTAGCGGACAATGAGCAGTTCTTC	CATNPGGLADNEQFF
-	-	TRBV5-4	TRBJ1-4	TGTGCCAGCAGCTTGGACAGGGTAACTAATGAAAAACTGTTTTTT	CASSLDRVTNEKLFF
-	-	TRBV5-1	TRBJ2-2	TGCGCCAGCAGCTTGGAATTTGCAGGGCACACCGGGGAGCTGTTTTTT	CASSLEFAGHTGELFF
-	-	TRBV18	TRBJ2-1	TGTGCCAGCTCACCATCCGTTGCGAACGATGAGCAGTTCTTC	CASSPSVANDEQFF
TRBD1	-	TRBV19	TRBJ1-5	TGTGCCAGTAGTCCCGACAGGGGGTTCAATCAGCCCCAGCATTTT	CASSPDRGFNQPQHF
TRBD1	-	TRBV2	TRBJ1-1	TGTGCCAGCATCAGAGACAGGGCTCTGACCGGGACTGAAGCTTTCTTT	CASIRDRALTGTEAFF
-	-	TRBV6-5	TRBJ2-1	TGTGCCAGCAGTTACTACCCAACTGATCCCTACAATGAGCAGTTCTTC	CASSYYPTDPYNEQFF
-	-	TRBV7-2	TRBJ2-5	TGTGCCAGCAGCTTTTTGGGGGCCGGAGTGGGAGAGACCCAGTACTTC	CASSFLGAGVGETQYF
TRBD2	few	TRBV12-3/TRBV12-4	TRBJ2-1	TGTGCCAGCAGAGGACTAGCGGGAGATGAGCAGTTCTTC	CASRGLAGDEQFF
TRBD2	-	TRBV9	TRBJ2-7	TGTGCCAGCAGCGTAGCTCCTAGCGGGAGCACCGAGCAGTACTTC	CASSVAPSGSTEQYF
TRBD2	once	TRBV24-1	TRBJ2-4	TGTGCCACCAGTGAACCACCCCGCAGGACTAGCGGAAAGGGGAGGAACATTCAGTACTTC	CATSEPPRRTSGKGRNIQYF
TRBD2	-	TRBV18	TRBJ2-2	TGTGCCAGCTCACCCCCTAGCGGGAGAGAGACCGGGGAGCTGTTTTTT	CASSPPSGRETGELFF
-	-	TRBV27	TRBJ2-5	TGTGCCAGCAGACCGGACCAGCGGGAGACCCAGTACTTC	CASRPDQRETQYF
TRBD2	-	TRBV28	TRBJ2-3	TGTGCCAGCAGTTTTGGGGGGGAAGGGCATACGCAGTATTTT	CASSFGGEGHTQYF
TRBD2	-	TRBV19	TRBJ2-1	TGTGCCAGTAGCCCCAGGGGGACTAGCGGGACGAGCTCCTACAATGAGCAGTTCTTC	CASSPRGTSGTSSYNEQFF
TRBD1	few	TRBV5-5	TRBJ1-5	TGTGCCAGCAGCTTGGTGGGACAGGGTAGTCAGCCCCAGCATTTT	CASSLVGQGSQPQHF
-	once	TRBV11-2	TRBJ2-1	TGTGCCAGCAGCTTAGGTAACGCGGATCTACACTACAATGAGCAGTTCTTC	CASSLGNADLHYNEQFF
-	-	TRBV27	TRBJ1-5	TGTGCCAGCAGTTTATTATCCAATCAGCCCCAGCATTTT	CASSLLSNQPQHF
TRBD2	-	TRBV5-4	TRBJ2-5	TGTGCCAGCAGACATGGACTAGCGGGCCCAGGGGAGACCCAGTACTTC	CASRHGLAGPGETQYF
-	-	TRBV15	TRBJ1-1	TGTGCCACCAGCAGAGATCGAGGCGGGACTGAAGCTTTCTTT	CATSRDRGGTEAFF
TRBD1	-	TRBV5-1	TRBJ1-6	TGCGCCAGCGGTACCGGGACAGATAATTCACCCCTCCACTTT	CASGTGTDNSPLHF
TRBD1	-	TRBV11-2	TRBJ1-3	TGTGCCAGCAGCCTAGCCGGGACAGGAGTGGCATACGGAAACACCATATATTTT	CASSLAGTGVAYGNTIYF
TRBD2	-	TRBV3-1/TRBV3-2	TRBJ2-7	TGTGCCAGCAGGCAGCGGGGGTCCTACGAGCAGTACTTC	CASRQRGSYEQYF
-	-	TRBV11-3	TRBJ2-2	TGTGCCAGCAGCTTAGTATTGTCCGGGGAGCTGTTTTTT	CASSLVLSGELFF
-	-	TRBV6-5	TRBJ1-6	TGTGCCAGCAAAGCCGCCTCCAATTCACCCCTCCACTTT	CASKAASNSPLHF
TRBD1	few	TRBV7-8	TRBJ1-5	TGTGCCAGCAGCTACGAACAGGGGGCAAGCAATCAGCCCCAGCATTTT	CASSYEQGASNQPQHF
-	-	TRBV6-5	TRBJ2-1	TGTGCCAGCAGTTACGCACACTACAATGAGCAGTTCTTC	CASSYAHYNEQFF
-	-	TRBV25-1	TRBJ2-1	TGTGCCAGCAAGGAGGGGGGGACCTACAATGAGCAGTTCTTC	CASKEGGTYNEQFF
-	-	TRBV18	TRBJ2-7	TGTGCCAGCTCGTCCGGGGTCAACTACGAGCAGTACTTC	CASSSGVNYEQYF
TRBD1	once	TRBV7-8	TRBJ2-6	TGTGCCAGCAGCCCGAATATCTACGTCCGGACAGGGAGCTCTGGGGCCAACGTCCTGACTTTC	CASSPNIYVRTGSSGANVLTF
-	once	TRBV30	TRBJ1-1	TGTGCCTGGTCCCTCCTTAGGGGCCGAAAGAACACTGAAGCTTTCTTT	CAWSLLRGRKNTEAFF
TRBD1	-	TRBV28	TRBJ2-2	TGTGCCAGCAGTTTACAGGGGGACACCGGGGAGCTGTTTTTT	CASSLQGDTGELFF
TRBD1	-	TRBV27	TRBJ1-1	TGTGCCAGCGTATTTCGGGAGGACAGGGTGGACACTGAAGCTTTCTTT	CASVFREDRVDTEAFF
TRBD2	-	TRBV15	TRBJ2-7	TGTGCCACCAGCAGGGCACTAGCGGGAGGTTACGAGCAGTACTTC	CATSRALAGGYEQYF
TRBD1	-	TRBV15	TRBJ1-2	TGTGCCACCAGCAGAACATACACTGAAGGGACAGGGACCTTCGGCTACACCTTC	CATSRTYTEGTGTFGYTF
-	few	TRBV10-3	TRBJ1-1	TGTGCCATGAGGCCCACAGGGAACACTGAAGCTTTCTTT	CAMRPTGNTEAFF